This T cell receptor (beta chain) was recorded in a study of long-term antiretroviral therapy in people with HIV. Study-wide context: The oldest samples precede the 2015 immediate-ART recommendation by about a decade.

There are 14 residues in the CDR3. V lost 7 bases and J lost 5; bases outside the gene matches: 11. The germline V gene encodes CDR1 MNHNS and CDR2 SASEGT. Study results and limitations: When set beside controls, HIV repertoires had CDR3 length ranges that were narrower. At every time point, clones expanded before ART dominated the repertoire.

About this clone itself: The antigen is not known.

With survey level as its setting, the immunoSEQ assay was v3.0. Clones were sequenced by immunoSEQ multiplex PCR, and TCRdb holds only the in-frame ones, with some missing. The table includes around 32,000 clones, 75% to 90% detected once. Here the sequenced sample was unsorted PBMCs, taken 3.2 years before starting antiretroviral therapy. The sequence was obtained from a man aged 50 to 60 with HIV. The chain combines TRBV6-1 with TRBJ2-7, with 7 bases lining up with TRBD1. This CDR3 is CASKTGLSADEQYF. The CDR3, as DNA: TGTGCCAGCAAGACAGGGCTTTCGGCTGACGAGCAGTACTTC.